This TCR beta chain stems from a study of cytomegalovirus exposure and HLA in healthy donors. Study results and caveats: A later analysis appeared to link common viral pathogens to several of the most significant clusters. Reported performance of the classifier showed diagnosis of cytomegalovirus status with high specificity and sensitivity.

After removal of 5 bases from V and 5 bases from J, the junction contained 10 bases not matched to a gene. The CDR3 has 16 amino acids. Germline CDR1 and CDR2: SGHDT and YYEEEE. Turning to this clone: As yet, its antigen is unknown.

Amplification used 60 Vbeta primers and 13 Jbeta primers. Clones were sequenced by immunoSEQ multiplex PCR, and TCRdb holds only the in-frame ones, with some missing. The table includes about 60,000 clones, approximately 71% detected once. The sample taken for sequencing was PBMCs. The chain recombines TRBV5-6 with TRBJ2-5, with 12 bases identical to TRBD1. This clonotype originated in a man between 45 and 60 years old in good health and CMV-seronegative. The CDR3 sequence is CASSAFGGTGGETQYF. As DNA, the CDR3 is TGTGCCAGCAGTGCCTTTGGCGGGACAGGGGGCGAGACCCAGTACTTC.